The next 11 T cell receptor beta chains were all read from a single sample in a study of post-analysis software for immune sequencing data. Regarding the study as a whole: Patients had higher frequencies than controls of roughly five TRBV segments, including TRBV5-6, TRBV5-1 and TRBV20-1.

The antigens these receptors bind are not known. cDNA libraries of TCR beta carried unique molecular identifiers. Via MiXCR, TCRdb re-called the PCR reads, giving one row per CDR3 protein. The repertoire holds around 710,000 distinct CDR3 sequences, with 46% as singletons. Sequenced input: blood. These receptors originate from a girl aged 5-17 years with multiple sclerosis.

This clonotype has only a few counts. The chain joins TRBV2 to TRBJ2-5; maybe TRBD2 (5 bases). Per germline, CDR1 SNHLY and CDR2 FYNNEI. The length of the CDR3 is 12 residues. V was shortened by 7 bases and J by 2 bases, with 8 bases between the two germline ends. CDR3: CASKRGQETQYF. The CDR3 DNA reads TGTGCCAGCAAACGGGGTCAAGAGACCCAGTACTTC.

The chain links TRBV20-1 to TRBJ2-1; D is unclear. CDR1 DFQATT and CDR2 SNEGSKA come from the germline V gene (reference sequence). This CDR3 contains 10 residues. Trimming pared 6 bases from V and 10 bases from J, leaving 10 bases between. The chain's CDR3 is CSAPQAEQFF. The CDR3, as DNA: TGCAGTGCACCCCAGGCAGAGCAGTTCTTC.

This clonotype was detected a few times. V gene TRBV7-3 combines with J gene TRBJ2-5, with D perhaps matching TRBD1 or TRBD2 (6 bases each). The better agreement between TRBJ2-7 and the DNA end casts doubt on the J call. This CDR3 has 15 residues. Germline V CDR1 and CDR2: SGHTA, FQGTGA. CDR3 DNA sequence: TGTGCCAGCAGCTTAACGGGGGGCAGTAACGACGAGCAGTACTTC. Translating it yields CASSLTGGSNDEQYF.

The rearrangement joins TRBV20-1 to TRBJ2-7; 9 bases match TRBD1. The CDR3 extends over 15 amino acids. The germline CDR1 and CDR2 sequences are DFQATT and SNEGSKA (reference sequence). Unmatched junction bases numbered 8, after V lost 0 bases and J lost 5 bases. This CDR3 is CSARDGDRAADEQYF. CDR3 in DNA: TGCAGTGCTAGAGATGGGGACAGGGCAGCGGACGAGCAGTACTTC.

The J gene is TRBJ2-7, the V gene TRBV12-3 or TRBV12-4; TRBD2 might be the D (6 bases). This CDR3 has 14 residues. With 4 bases removed from V and 3 bases from J, the gap between germline ends came to 13 bases. CDR3 loop: CASSWGLAYYEQYF. Written as DNA, the CDR3 is TGTGCCAGCAGTTGGGGCCTAGCGTACTACGAGCAGTACTTC.

The J gene is TRBJ2-5, the V gene TRBV10-3; D unclear. The closer fit of TRBJ2-7 to the DNA end suggests the J call may be wrong. This CDR3 is built from 12 residues. Germline-derived CDR1 and CDR2 are ENHRY and SYGVKD. Written as DNA, the CDR3 is TGTGCCATCAGTGAGACAGAGTACGAGCAGTACTTC. It encodes CAISETEYEQYF.

This sequence joins TRBV7-2 and TRBJ2-3; the match to TRBD2 covers 7 bases. CDR3 length: 15 residues. V lost 3 bases to trimming and J lost 2 bases; unmatched junction nucleotides: 5. Germline assignment: CDR1 SGHTA and CDR2 FQGNSA. CDR3 in DNA: TGTGCCAGCAGCTTCAGCGGGATACTCACAGATACGCAGTATTTT. Translated: CASSFSGILTDTQYF.

The chain joins TRBV2 to TRBJ2-1; the D is unclear. The germline gives CDR1 SNHLY, CDR2 FYNNEI. The V end lost 2 bases, the J end lost 5 bases, and 7 bases lay between the germline ends. This CDR3 spans 13 amino acids. The DNA for the CDR3 is TGTGCCAGCAGTGAATTTCCCAACAATGAGCAGTTCTTC. It is translated as CASSEFPNNEQFF.

This clonotype came up a few times. This rearrangement joins TRBV12-3 or TRBV12-4 to TRBJ2-2, with TRBD1 matching over 8 bases. V trimming: 4 bases; J trimming: 5 bases; junction bases outside the gene matches: 3. The CDR3 sequence is 14 residues long. The CDR3 DNA reads TGTGCCAGCAGTTCGGACAGGGCAACCGGGGAGCTGTTTTTT. Its translation is CASSSDRATGELFF.

The chain carries TRBV20-1 and TRBJ2-3; the match to TRBD2 covers 10 bases. Losses at the gene ends were 1 base for V and 1 base for J; bases not matched to a gene: 2. This CDR3 comprises 15 residues. CDR1 is DFQATT, CDR2 SNEGSKA, per germline (reference sequence). CDR3 bases: TGCAGTGCTAGAGCCGGACTAGCGGGCACAGATACGCAGTATTTT. This gives the protein CSARAGLAGTDTQYF.

The chain combines TRBV7-9 with TRBJ2-5, with a tentative D call TRBD2 (5 bases). The J call may not be correct, given that the DNA end is closer to TRBJ2-7. This CDR3 contains 14 residues. CDR1 is SEHNR, CDR2 FQNEAQ, per germline (reference sequence). The CDR3 spells CASSAGVPNYEQYF. In nucleotides, the CDR3 is TGTGCCAGCAGCGCCGGGGTACCAAACTACGAGCAGTACTTC.